These 9 T cell receptor beta chains were all obtained from the same sample, sequenced in a study of OX40 agonist ivuxolimab in advanced cancers. Produced via immunoSEQ multiplex PCR; TCRdb's table is partial and in-frame only. The sample records roughly 80,000 clones, roughly 87% being singletons. The sequencing here drew on CD4+ or CD8+ T cells sorted from blood, taken in a trial of the OX40 agonist ivuxolimab. These receptors came from an adult with an advanced solid tumor such as melanoma, head and neck, liver or kidney cancer.

In DNA form, the CDR3 reads TGTGCCAGCTCAGGACCGAACACTGAAGCTTTCTTT. Translating it yields CASSGPNTEAFF. The V call is TRBV18, the J call TRBJ1-1; D is unresolved. Deletions cut 5 bases from V and 1 base from J, with 5 bases between. The CDR3 runs to 12 residues. CDR1 is KGHSH and CDR2 is LQKENI in the germline V gene. Using reference TRBV18 and TRBJ1-1 for the parts outside the CDR3, the full variable domain is NAGVMQNPRHLVRRRGQEARLRCSPMKGHSHVYWYRQLPEEGLKFMVYLQKENIIDESGMPKERFSAEFPKEGPSILRIQQVVRGDSAAYFCASSGPNTEAFFGQGTRLTVV.

The chain uses TRBV7-9 and TRBJ1-5; D perhaps matches TRBD1 (5 bases). Looked up from germline, CDR1 is SEHNR and CDR2 is FQNEAQ (reference sequence). CDR3 length: 13 residues. V shed 4 bases and J shed 5 bases, with 9 bases lying between them. CDR3 sequence (DNA): TGTGCCAGCAGCTCGGACACATATCAGCCCCAGCATTTT. Its translation: CASSSDTYQPQHF.

V usage is TRBV5-6 and J usage is TRBJ2-7; 10 bases agree with TRBD2. Germline V gives CDR1 SGHDT, CDR2 YYEEEE. This CDR3 has 17 amino acids. Trimming at V came to 4 bases and at J to 7 bases, leaving 17 bases not matched to a gene. In nucleotides, the CDR3 is TGTGCCAGCAGCCCCGCGGGGCCTAGCGGGGGAAGGGGAGAGCAGTACTTC. It codes for CASSPAGPSGGRGEQYF.

The rearrangement joins TRBV7-9 to TRBJ2-2; the D gene is possibly TRBD1 (5 bases). Germline V gene data show CDR1 as SEHNR and CDR2 as FQNEAQ (reference sequence). CDR3 length: 13 residues. V was trimmed by 5 bases and J by 5 bases, leaving 9 bases between them. The CDR3 loop is CASSPQGTGELFF. Here the CDR3 DNA reads TGTGCCAGCAGCCCTCAGGGAACCGGGGAGCTGTTTTTT.

The CDR3 coding sequence is TGTGCCTGGAACAGGGGCGTCGATAATTCACCCCTCCACTTT. As protein: CAWNRGVDNSPLHF. The rearrangement joins TRBV30 to TRBJ1-6, with 7 nucleotides matching TRBD1. Losses at the gene ends were 4 bases for V and 5 bases for J; bases not matched to a gene: 5. The CDR3 consists of 14 residues. The germline gives CDR1 GTSNPN, CDR2 SVGIG (reference sequence).

The chain recombines TRBV4-2 with TRBJ2-7; 8 bases map to TRBD1. Germline values: CDR1 LGHNA, CDR2 YNFKEQ. V gave up 4 bases and J gave up 4 bases; unmatched junction bases: 9. The CDR3 runs 15 residues. The CDR3 spells CASSPQTGEVYEQYF. In DNA form, the CDR3 reads TGTGCCAGCAGCCCGCAGACAGGGGAGGTTTACGAGCAGTACTTC.

About this clone: Germline is not matched at one junction end, which may reflect a read error. This chain connects TRBV7-7 to TRBJ2-3; the match to TRBD2 covers 8 bases. Germline CDR1 and CDR2: SSHAT and FNYEAQ (reference sequence). CDR3 length: 13 residues. The chain's CDR3 is CASSSGPGGILYF. The DNA for the CDR3 is TGTGCTAGCAGCTCCGGGCCGGGAGGGATTTTATATTTT.

The chain carries TRBV18 and TRBJ1-2; the D gene is possibly TRBD1 (5 bases). CDR1 is KGHSH and CDR2 is LQKENI in the germline V gene. The CDR3 consists of 12 residues. The ends were cut back, 5 bases at V and 8 bases at J, with 12 bases in the middle. CDR3 residues: CASSRTPGGYTF. The CDR3 nucleotides read TGTGCCAGCTCAAGGACACCCGGCGGCTACACCTTC.

V usage is TRBV7-9 and J usage is TRBJ1-5; D is perhaps TRBD1 (5 bases). Germline CDR1 and CDR2: SEHNR and FQNEAQ (reference sequence). The CDR3 sequence is 17 residues long. Trimming cost V 2 bases and J 2 bases, with 16 bases left between them. CDR3 sequence reads: CASSLTWGEGGNQPQHF. The CDR3 DNA sequence: TGTGCCAGCAGCTTAACGTGGGGGGAGGGAGGCAATCAGCCCCAGCATTTT.